The T cell receptor (beta chain) under discussion was sequenced for a study of blood T cells in healthy people across ages. Study at large: When template switching was applied, about one barcoded beta molecule was captured per two T cells.

This CDR3 spans 13 amino acids. V was pared by 3 bases and J by 4 bases, with 13 bases between. The germline V gene encodes CDR1 GTSNPN and CDR2 SVGIG (reference sequence). Using a J-beta primer mix together with a sample-barcoded 5' primer, a second PCR was run for about 6 to 11 cycles. Each cDNA was tagged by a template-switch adaptor containing 12 random nucleotides. A single record per CDR3 protein comes from TCRdb applying MiXCR to the 5' RACE reads. The profile shows 650,000 or so distinct CDR3 sequences, roughly half of them singletons. This TCR was sampled from a woman older than 75 in good health. What was sequenced was blood. The V and J genes are TRBV30 and TRBJ2-7, with D tentatively TRBD1 or TRBD2 (5 bases each). CDR3 sequence reads: CAWSARDLYEQYF. In DNA form, the CDR3 reads TGTGCCTGGAGCGCCCGGGACCTTTACGAGCAGTACTTC.